The next 22 T cell receptor beta chains were all read from a single sample in a study of blood T cell repertoires in COVID-19. Profiled with immunoSEQ multiplex PCR; TCRdb holds only in-frame clones, not every one. The table lists about 270,000 clones, approximately 90% of them singletons. Sequenced: PBMCs or T cells enriched from blood (not recorded which). These receptors were taken from a man aged 35 to 55 who had been exposed to COVID-19.

The chain combines TRBV18 with TRBJ2-2; TRBD1 matches 7 bases. V shed 2 bases, J shed 6 bases, and the junction held 3 bases outside the gene matches. Germline-derived CDR1 and CDR2 are KGHSH and LQKENI. The CDR3 has 14 residues. Written as DNA, the CDR3 is TGTGCCAGCTCACCAGGGACAGATCCCGGGGAGCTGTTTTTT. Translating gives CASSPGTDPGELFF. The full variable domain, its missing parts supplied by reference TRBV18 and TRBJ2-2, is NAGVMQNPRHLVRRRGQEARLRCSPMKGHSHVYWYRQLPEEGLKFMVYLQKENIIDESGMPKERFSAEFPKEGPSILRIQQVVRGDSAAYFCASSPGTDPGELFFGEGSRLTVL.

The chain recombines TRBV11-2 with TRBJ1-3; possible D gene TRBD1, 6 bases. Germline V CDR1 and CDR2: SGHAT, FQNNGV. The CDR3 contains 17 residues. With 5 bases removed from V and 0 bases from J, the gap between germline ends came to 17 bases. CDR3 amino acids: CASSPLGGATSGNTIYF. The CDR3 nucleotides read TGTGCCAGCAGCCCCCTGGGGGGGGCTACCTCTGGAAACACCATATATTTT.

In DNA form, the CDR3 reads TGTGCCAGCAGCCCTCGACAGGGCGATGGCTACACCTTC. Protein sequence: CASSPRQGDGYTF. The chain is built from TRBV14 and TRBJ1-2, with 7 bases lining up with TRBD1. V shed 4 bases, J shed 6 bases, and the junction held 5 bases outside the gene matches. Germline V gives CDR1 SGHDN, CDR2 FVKESK. The CDR3 has 13 amino acids.

J is TRBJ1-1 and V is TRBV11-3; no clear D. The CDR3 totals 14 residues. The germline gives CDR1 SGHNT, CDR2 YENEEA. Trimming cost V 1 base and J 5 bases, with 11 bases left between them. The CDR3 protein is CASSLGWRATEAFF. In DNA, the CDR3 is TGTGCCAGCAGCTTAGGGTGGAGGGCGACTGAAGCTTTCTTT.

This chain connects TRBV7-2 to TRBJ1-3; TRBD1 matches at 7 bases. This CDR3 has 16 amino acids. The V segment lost 2 bases and the J segment 1 base; nucleotides outside the gene matches: 5. CDR1 is SGHTA, CDR2 FQGNSA, per germline. CDR3 residues: CASSLIGGSSGNTIYF. CDR3 bases: TGTGCCAGCAGCTTAATAGGGGGCAGTTCTGGAAACACCATATATTTT.

The rearrangement uses TRBV29-1 and TRBJ2-1; 8 nucleotides match TRBD1. Germline-derived CDR1 and CDR2 are SQVTM and ANQGSEA. The J segment lost 1 base and the V segment lost 6 bases, leaving 8 bases of the junction unmatched. The CDR3 contains 15 residues. The CDR3 DNA follows: TGCAGCGTATTCGGACAGGGAAGGTCCTACAATGAGCAGTTCTTC. This gives the protein CSVFGQGRSYNEQFF.

The genes are TRBV10-3 and TRBJ1-3, with 7 bases identical to TRBD1. Germline CDR1 reads ENHRY; CDR2 reads SYGVKD. This CDR3 is 17 amino acids long. J lost 3 bases, V lost 10 bases, and 18 bases had no gene match. The CDR3 here is CANAPNWTGGDGNTIYF. The CDR3 region has the DNA TGTGCCAACGCCCCCAACTGGACAGGAGGAGATGGAAACACCATATATTTT.

This clone was observed a handful of times. This chain links TRBV5-1 with TRBJ1-1; D unresolved. V was pared by 7 bases and J by 1 base, with 8 bases between. Germline V gives CDR1 SGHRS, CDR2 YFSETQ. The CDR3 is 12 amino acids. CDR3 sequence: CASRNTNTEAFF. As DNA, the CDR3 is TGCGCCAGCCGTAACACGAACACTGAAGCTTTCTTT.

The rearrangement links TRBV6-5 to TRBJ2-7, with 9 bases fitting TRBD2. Germline trimming cut 0 bases from V and 0 bases from J; bases unmatched to any gene: 3. The CDR3 totals 16 residues. Per the germline V gene, CDR1 is MNHEY and CDR2 is SVGAGI. The CDR3 loop is CASSYSISGSSYEQYF. CDR3 DNA sequence: TGTGCCAGCAGTTACTCGATTAGCGGGAGCTCCTACGAGCAGTACTTC.

The chain is built from TRBV28 and TRBJ2-7; 12 bases fit TRBD2. CDR3 size: 16 residues. Per germline, CDR1 MDHEN and CDR2 SYDVKM. J lost 2 bases, V lost 6 bases, and 8 bases had no gene match. CDR3 amino acids: CASSLKLAGGPYEQYF. The CDR3 nucleotides read TGTGCCAGCAGCTTGAAACTAGCGGGAGGTCCCTACGAGCAGTACTTC.

This clone is a singleton in its sample. The chain employs TRBV11-2 and TRBJ2-7; no clear D gene. Looked up from germline, CDR1 is SGHAT and CDR2 is FQNNGV. Trimming cost V 5 bases and J 4 bases, with 9 bases left between them. The CDR3 totals 12 residues. CDR3 nucleotides: TGTGCCAGCAGCCCGAACAGATACGAGCAGTACTTC. Its protein is CASSPNRYEQYF.

This clone was seen once. V is TRBV5-1 and J is TRBJ2-1; tentative D call: TRBD1 (5 bases). Trimming pared 4 bases from V and 5 bases from J, leaving 10 bases between. CDR1 and CDR2 (germline): SGHRS, YFSETQ. The CDR3 is 13 amino acids. CDR3 protein: CASSQGEDNEQFF. Written as DNA, the CDR3 is TGCGCCAGCAGCCAGGGTGAGGACAATGAGCAGTTCTTC.

V usage is TRBV14 and J usage is TRBJ1-3, with TRBD1 identical over 7 bases. V gave up 8 bases and J gave up 1 base; unmatched junction bases: 11. The germline CDR1 and CDR2 sequences are SGHDN and FVKESK. This CDR3 region has 16 residues. CDR3 DNA: TGTGCCAGCCTTTTCGACAGGGTTGTATCTGGAAACACCATATATTTT. Its protein is CASLFDRVVSGNTIYF. Full variable domain (outside the CDR3, taken from reference TRBV14 and TRBJ1-3): EAGVTQFPSHSVIEKGQTVTLRCDPISGHDNLYWYRRVMGKEIKFLLHFVKESKQDESGMPNNRFLAERTGGTYSTLKVQPAELEDSGVYFCASLFDRVVSGNTIYFGEGSWLTVV.

This chain's CDR3 is CASSLWTEANTEAFF. The CDR3 DNA is TGTGCCAGTAGTCTATGGACAGAAGCCAACACTGAAGCTTTCTTT. The chain carries TRBV19 and TRBJ1-1, with D possibly being TRBD1 (6 bases). This CDR3 is 15 amino acids long. CDR1 is LNHDA, CDR2 SQIVND, per germline (reference sequence). V lost 5 bases and J lost 2, with 15 bases in between.

This chain connects TRBV4-2 to TRBJ2-7, with TRBD2 identical over 7 bases. CDR1 LGHNA and CDR2 YNFKEQ come from the germline V gene. V trimming: 3 bases; J trimming: 1 base; junction bases outside the gene matches: 12. The CDR3 contains 17 residues. As DNA, the CDR3 is TGTGCCAGCAGCCAGGGTGTCGGCCTAGCGGATTCCTACGAGCAGTACTTC. Translated: CASSQGVGLADSYEQYF.

The chain's CDR3 is CASSQLSLGVAYGYTF. The CDR3 DNA is TGCGCCAGCAGCCAATTATCGCTCGGGGTGGCCTATGGCTACACCTTC. V and J are TRBV4-1 and TRBJ1-2; D call uncertain. The CDR3 has 16 residues. Trimming stripped 2 bases from V and 4 bases from J, with 17 bases between. Germline CDR1 is MGHRA and CDR2 is YSYEKL.

J is TRBJ1-2 and V is TRBV29-1; weak D call: TRBD1 (6 bases). The V end lost 4 bases, the J end lost 2 bases, and 14 bases lay between the germline ends. Germline values: CDR1 SQVTM, CDR2 ANQGSEA. This CDR3 has 14 amino acids. The chain's CDR3 is CSVVLGQNNYGYTF. CDR3 nucleotides: TGCAGCGTTGTTCTAGGACAGAACAACTATGGCTACACCTTC.

The chain has TRBV6-5 and TRBJ1-2; 10 nucleotides match TRBD1. CDR1 is MNHEY, CDR2 SVGAGI, per germline. The J segment lost 1 base and the V segment lost 6 bases, leaving 2 bases of the junction unmatched. CDR3 size: 14 residues. The CDR3 sequence: CASSGTGDNYGYTF. The CDR3 bases are TGTGCCAGCAGCGGGACAGGGGATAACTATGGCTACACCTTC.

The V gene is TRBV28, the J gene TRBJ1-2, with a possible D match to TRBD1 (6 bases). V lost 6 bases, J lost 4 bases, and 9 bases lay in between. Germline CDR1 reads MDHEN; CDR2 reads SYDVKM. This CDR3 has 12 amino acids. CDR3 region: CASRRGTYGYTF. The DNA for the CDR3 is TGTGCCAGCAGGAGGGGGACCTATGGCTACACCTTC.

This clone was seen just once. The sample has other DNA sequences that encode this CDR3 too. This chain joins TRBV9 and TRBJ1-1; D is unclear. The length of the CDR3 is 13 residues. V lost 0 bases and J 0 bases, leaving 3 bases between the germline ends. The V gene's germline CDR1 is SGDLS and CDR2 YYNGEE. The CDR3 region has the DNA TGTGCCAGCAGCGTAGACTTGAACACTGAAGCTTTCTTT. Amino acids: CASSVDLNTEAFF.

J is TRBJ2-7 and V is TRBV7-9; 11 nucleotides match TRBD2. The V and J ends lost 4 bases and 0 bases, in that order; junction bases with no gene match: 5. Per the germline V gene, CDR1 is SEHNR and CDR2 is FQNEAQ (reference sequence). The length of the CDR3 is 16 residues. In DNA, the CDR3 is TGTGCCAGCAGCTCTCATAGCGGGAGGGCCTCCTACGAGCAGTACTTC. Its protein is CASSSHSGRASYEQYF.

The chain carries TRBV19 and TRBJ2-2, with 8 bases lining up with TRBD1. Trimming at V came to 3 bases and at J to 2 bases, leaving 5 bases not matched to a gene. Germline V lookup: CDR1 LNHDA, CDR2 SQIVND (reference sequence). This CDR3 has 16 amino acids. CDR3 sequence: CASSIRQGRNTGELFF. In DNA, the CDR3 is TGTGCCAGTAGTATCAGACAGGGGCGAAACACCGGGGAGCTGTTTTTT. Combining the CDR3 with reference TRBV19 and TRBJ2-2 gives the whole variable domain DGGITQSPKYLFRKEGQNVTLSCEQNLNHDAMYWYRQDPGQGLRLIYYSQIVNDFQKGDIAEGYSVSREKKESFPLTVTSAQKNPTAFYLCASSIRQGRNTGELFFGEGSRLTVL.